This TCR beta chain was documented in a study of shared clonotypes between healthy human individuals. Study-level points and caveats: Against clonotypes common to all four donors, non-shared ones had lower generation probabilities.

A note on this clone: What it binds is not known.

Original data processing: There were no quality scores in the junction-only immunoSEQ sequences, so filtering differed. The assay was immunoSEQ multiplex PCR, and TCRdb's table has in-frame clones only and misses some. The DNA was the basis for D and trimming; V, J and clone size are from that table. The sample records about 2.3 million clones, 85% to 95% being singletons. The sequencing sample was made of naive CD4+ T cells from PBMCs. Subset indicated: CD45RA+ positively selected. This sequence was found in a man younger than 35 in good health. Some clones in this sample may be carry-over from other donors' samples.

CDR3 DNA: TGTGCCAGCAGTACACCTAGTTCACGGTACGAGCAGTACTTC. It encodes CASSTPSSRYEQYF. The rearrangement uses TRBV6-1 and TRBJ2-5; no clear D gene. The tail of the sequence fits TRBJ2-7 better, so the J call may be wrong. The CDR3 has 14 residues. The V gene's germline CDR1 is MNHNS and CDR2 SASEGT.